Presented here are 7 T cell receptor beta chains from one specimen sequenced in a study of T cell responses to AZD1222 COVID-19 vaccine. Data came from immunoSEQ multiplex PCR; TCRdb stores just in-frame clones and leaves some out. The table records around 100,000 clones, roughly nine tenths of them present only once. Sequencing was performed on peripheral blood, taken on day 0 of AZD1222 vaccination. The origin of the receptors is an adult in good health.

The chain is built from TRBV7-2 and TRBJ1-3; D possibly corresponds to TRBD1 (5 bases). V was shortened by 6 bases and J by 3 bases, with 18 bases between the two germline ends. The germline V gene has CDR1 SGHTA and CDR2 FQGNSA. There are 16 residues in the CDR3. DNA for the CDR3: TGTGCCAGCAGAGCTACCGGTGGGACGGTTGGAAACACCATATATTTT. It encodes CASRATGGTVGNTIYF.

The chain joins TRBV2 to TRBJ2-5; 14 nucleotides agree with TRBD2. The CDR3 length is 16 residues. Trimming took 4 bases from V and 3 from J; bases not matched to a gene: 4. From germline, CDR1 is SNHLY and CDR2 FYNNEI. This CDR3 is CASSGGTSGRKETQYF. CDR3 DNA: TGTGCCAGCAGTGGTGGGACTAGCGGGAGAAAAGAGACCCAGTACTTC. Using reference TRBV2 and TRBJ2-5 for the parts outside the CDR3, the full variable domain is EPEVTQTPSHQVTQMGQEVILRCVPISNHLYFYWYRQILGQKVEFLVSFYNNEISEKSEIFDDQFSVERPDGSNFTLKIRSTKLEDSAMYFCASSGGTSGRKETQYFGPGTRLLVL.

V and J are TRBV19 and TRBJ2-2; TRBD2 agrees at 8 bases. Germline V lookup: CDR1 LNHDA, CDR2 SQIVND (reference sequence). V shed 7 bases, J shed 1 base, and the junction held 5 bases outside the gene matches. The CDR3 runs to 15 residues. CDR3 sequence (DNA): TGTGCCAGTACCCCGGGACTAGGGAACACCGGGGAGCTGTTTTTT. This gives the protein CASTPGLGNTGELFF.

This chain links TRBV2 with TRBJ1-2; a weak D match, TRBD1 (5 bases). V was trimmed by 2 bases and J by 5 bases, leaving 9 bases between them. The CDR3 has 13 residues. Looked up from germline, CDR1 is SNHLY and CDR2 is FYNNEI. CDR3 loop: CASSEPRQYGYTF. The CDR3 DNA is TGTGCCAGCAGTGAACCCCGACAGTATGGCTACACCTTC.

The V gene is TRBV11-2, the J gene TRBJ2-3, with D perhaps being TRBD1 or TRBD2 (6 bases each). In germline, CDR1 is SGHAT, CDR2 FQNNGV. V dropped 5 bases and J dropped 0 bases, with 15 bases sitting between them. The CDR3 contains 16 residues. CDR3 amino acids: CASSQRGEPSTDTQYF. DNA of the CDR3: TGTGCCAGCAGCCAGAGGGGGGAGCCCAGCACAGATACGCAGTATTTT.

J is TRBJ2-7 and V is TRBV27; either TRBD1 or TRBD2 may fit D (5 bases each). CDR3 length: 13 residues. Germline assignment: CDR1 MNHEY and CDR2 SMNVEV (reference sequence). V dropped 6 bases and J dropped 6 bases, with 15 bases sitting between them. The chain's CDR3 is CASRKGGGLEQYF. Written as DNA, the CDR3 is TGTGCCAGCAGGAAAGGTGGGGGTCTCGAGCAGTACTTC.

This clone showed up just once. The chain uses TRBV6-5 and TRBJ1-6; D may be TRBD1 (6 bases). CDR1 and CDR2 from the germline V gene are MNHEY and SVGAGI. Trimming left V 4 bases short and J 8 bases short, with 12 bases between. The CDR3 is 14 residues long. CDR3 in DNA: TGTGCCAGCAGTTCTCAGGGGAAAGATTCACCCCTCCACTTT. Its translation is CASSSQGKDSPLHF.